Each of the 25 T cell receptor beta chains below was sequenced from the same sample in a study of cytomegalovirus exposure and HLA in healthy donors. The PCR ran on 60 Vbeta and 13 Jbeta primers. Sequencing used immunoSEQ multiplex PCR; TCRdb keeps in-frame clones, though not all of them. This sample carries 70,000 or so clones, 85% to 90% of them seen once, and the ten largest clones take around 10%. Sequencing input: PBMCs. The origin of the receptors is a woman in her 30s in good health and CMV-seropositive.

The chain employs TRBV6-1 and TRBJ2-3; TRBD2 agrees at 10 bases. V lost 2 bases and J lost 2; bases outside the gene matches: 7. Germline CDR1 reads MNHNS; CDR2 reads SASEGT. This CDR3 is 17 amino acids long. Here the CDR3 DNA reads TGTGCCAGCAGTGAAATGAGCGGGAGGGCCTCCACAGATACGCAGTATTTT. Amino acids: CASSEMSGRASTDTQYF.

The DNA for the CDR3 is TGTGCCAGCACCCCGATTGGACAGAACTACGAGCAGTACTTC. Translated, it gives CASTPIGQNYEQYF. V is TRBV7-9 and J is TRBJ2-7; tentatively, D is TRBD1 (6 bases). The CDR3 loop spans 14 amino acids. Germline V gives CDR1 SEHNR, CDR2 FQNEAQ (reference sequence). With 7 bases removed from V and 3 bases from J, the gap between germline ends came to 16 bases. The complete variable domain, with remaining parts taken from reference TRBV7-9 and TRBJ2-7, reads DTGVSQNPRHKITKRGQNVTFRCDPISEHNRLYWYRQTLGQGPEFLTYFQNEAQLEKSRLLSDRFSAERPKGSFSTLEIQRTEQGDSAMYLCASTPIGQNYEQYFGPGTRLTVT.

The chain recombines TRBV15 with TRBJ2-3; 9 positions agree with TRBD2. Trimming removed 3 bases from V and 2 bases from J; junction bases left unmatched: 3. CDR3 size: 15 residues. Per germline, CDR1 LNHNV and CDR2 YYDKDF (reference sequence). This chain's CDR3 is CATSSRLAVTDTQYF. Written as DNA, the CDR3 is TGTGCCACCAGCAGCCGACTAGCGGTCACAGATACGCAGTATTTT.

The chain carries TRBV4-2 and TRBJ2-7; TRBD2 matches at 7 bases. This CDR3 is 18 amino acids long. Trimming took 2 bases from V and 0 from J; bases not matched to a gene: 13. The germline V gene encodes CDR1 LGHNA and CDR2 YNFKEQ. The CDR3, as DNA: TGTGCCAGCAGCCAAATTGCGGGAGTAGGAGGCAGCTCCTACGAGCAGTACTTC. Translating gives CASSQIAGVGGSSYEQYF.

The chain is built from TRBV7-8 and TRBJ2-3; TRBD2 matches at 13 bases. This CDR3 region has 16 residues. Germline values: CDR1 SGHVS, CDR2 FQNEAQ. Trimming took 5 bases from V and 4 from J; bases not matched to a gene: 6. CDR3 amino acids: CASSLRTSGSPDTQYF. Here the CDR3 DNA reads TGTGCCAGCAGCCTACGGACTAGCGGGAGCCCAGATACGCAGTATTTT.

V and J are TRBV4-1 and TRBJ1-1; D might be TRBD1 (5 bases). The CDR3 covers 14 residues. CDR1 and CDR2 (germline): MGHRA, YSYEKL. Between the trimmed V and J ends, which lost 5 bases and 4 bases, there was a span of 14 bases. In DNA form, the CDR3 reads TGCGCCAGCAGCTACCTGGGCAGGGTCACTGAAGCTTTCTTT. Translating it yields CASSYLGRVTEAFF.

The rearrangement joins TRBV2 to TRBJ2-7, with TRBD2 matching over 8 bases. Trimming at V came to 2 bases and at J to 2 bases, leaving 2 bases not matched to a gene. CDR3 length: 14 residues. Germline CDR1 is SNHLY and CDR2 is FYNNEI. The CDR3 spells CASSETGGPYEQYF. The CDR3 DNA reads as TGTGCCAGCAGTGAAACGGGAGGGCCCTACGAGCAGTACTTC.

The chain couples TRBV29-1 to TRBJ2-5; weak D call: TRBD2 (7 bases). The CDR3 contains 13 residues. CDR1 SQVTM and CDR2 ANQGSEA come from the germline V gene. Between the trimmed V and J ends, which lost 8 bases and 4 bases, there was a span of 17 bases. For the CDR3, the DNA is TGCAGCTTAGGGGGGGGGAGGGGAGAGACCCAGTACTTC. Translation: CSLGGGRGETQYF. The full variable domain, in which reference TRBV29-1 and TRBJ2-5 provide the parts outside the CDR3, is SAVISQKPSRDICQRGTSLTIQCQVDSQVTMMFWYRQQPGQSLTLIATANQGSEATYESGFVIDKFPISRPNLTFSTLTVSNMSPEDSSIYLCSLGGGRGETQYFGPGTRLLVL.

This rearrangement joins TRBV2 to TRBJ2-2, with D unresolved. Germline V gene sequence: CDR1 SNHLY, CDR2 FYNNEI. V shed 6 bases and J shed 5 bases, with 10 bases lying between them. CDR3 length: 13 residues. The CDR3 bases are TGTGCCAGCAGCGACGACGGGACCGGGGAGCTGTTTTTT. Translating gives CASSDDGTGELFF.

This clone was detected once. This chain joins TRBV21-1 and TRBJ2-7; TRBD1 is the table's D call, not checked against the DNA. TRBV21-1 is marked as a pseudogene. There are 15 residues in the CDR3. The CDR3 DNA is TGTGCCAGCAGCAAATGGTGGACAGTGCCTAACGAGCAGTACTTC. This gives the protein CASSKWWTVPNEQYF.

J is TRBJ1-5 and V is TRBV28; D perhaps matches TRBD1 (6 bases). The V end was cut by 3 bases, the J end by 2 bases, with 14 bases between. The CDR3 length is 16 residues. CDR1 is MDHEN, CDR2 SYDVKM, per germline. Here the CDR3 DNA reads TGTGCCAGCAGTTTCAGGCAGGGGAAAGGCAATCAGCCCCAGCATTTT. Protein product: CASSFRQGKGNQPQHF.

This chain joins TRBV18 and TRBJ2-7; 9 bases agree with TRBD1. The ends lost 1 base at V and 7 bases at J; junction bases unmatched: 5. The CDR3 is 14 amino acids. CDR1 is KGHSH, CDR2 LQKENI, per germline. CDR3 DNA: TGTGCCAGCTCACCACGGGACAGGGTAGGGGAGCAGTACTTC. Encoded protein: CASSPRDRVGEQYF.

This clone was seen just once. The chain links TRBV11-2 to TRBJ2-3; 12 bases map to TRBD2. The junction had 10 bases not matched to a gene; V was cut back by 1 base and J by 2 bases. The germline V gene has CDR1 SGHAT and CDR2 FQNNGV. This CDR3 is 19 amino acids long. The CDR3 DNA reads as TGTGCCAGCAGCTTAGTATCTAGCGGGAGGGCCGCTTACACAGATACGCAGTATTTT. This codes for CASSLVSSGRAAYTDTQYF.

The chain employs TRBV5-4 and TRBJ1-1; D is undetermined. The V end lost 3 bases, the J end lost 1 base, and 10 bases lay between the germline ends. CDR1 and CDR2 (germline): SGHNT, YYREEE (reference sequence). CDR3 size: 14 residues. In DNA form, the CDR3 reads TGTGCCAGCAGCTCGTACGACAAGAACACTGAAGCTTTCTTT. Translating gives CASSSYDKNTEAFF.

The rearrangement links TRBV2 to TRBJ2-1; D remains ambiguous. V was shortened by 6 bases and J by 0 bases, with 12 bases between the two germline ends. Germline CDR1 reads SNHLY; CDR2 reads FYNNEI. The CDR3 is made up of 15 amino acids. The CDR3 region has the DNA TGTGCCAGCAGCAGCGACTCCCTCTCCTACAATGAGCAGTTCTTC. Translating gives CASSSDSLSYNEQFF.

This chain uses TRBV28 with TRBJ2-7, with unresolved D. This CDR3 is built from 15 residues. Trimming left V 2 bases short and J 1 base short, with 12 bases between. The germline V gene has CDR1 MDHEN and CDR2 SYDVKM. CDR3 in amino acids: CASSLKWVASYEQYF. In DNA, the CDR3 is TGTGCCAGCAGTTTAAAGTGGGTAGCATCCTACGAGCAGTACTTC.

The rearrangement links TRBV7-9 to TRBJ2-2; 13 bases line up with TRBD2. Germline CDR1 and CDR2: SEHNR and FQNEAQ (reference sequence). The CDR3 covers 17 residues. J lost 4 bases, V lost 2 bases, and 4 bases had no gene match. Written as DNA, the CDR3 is TGTGCCAGCAGCTTAAGGACTAGCGGGAGACTCACCGGGGAGCTGTTTTTT. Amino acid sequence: CASSLRTSGRLTGELFF.

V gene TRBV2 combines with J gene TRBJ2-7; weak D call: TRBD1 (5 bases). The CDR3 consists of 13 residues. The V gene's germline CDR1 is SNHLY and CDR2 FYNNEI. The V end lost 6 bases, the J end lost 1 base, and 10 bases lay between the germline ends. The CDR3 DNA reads TGTGCCAGCAGGACAGACGGGTCCTACGAGCAGTACTTC. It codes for CASRTDGSYEQYF.

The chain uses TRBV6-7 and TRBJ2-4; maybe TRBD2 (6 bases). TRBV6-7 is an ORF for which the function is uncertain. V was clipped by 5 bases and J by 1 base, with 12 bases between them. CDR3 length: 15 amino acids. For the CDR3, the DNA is TGTGCCAGCAGTATAAGACGGGGGGCCAAAAACATTCAGTACTTC. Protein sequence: CASSIRRGAKNIQYF.

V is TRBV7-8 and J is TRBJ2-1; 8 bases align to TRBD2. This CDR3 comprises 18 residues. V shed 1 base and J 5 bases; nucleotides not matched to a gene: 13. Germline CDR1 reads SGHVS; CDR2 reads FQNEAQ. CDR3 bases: TGTGCCAGCAGCTTAGGTTTGGTAGCGGGAACAGTCGACAATGAGCAGTTCTTC. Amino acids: CASSLGLVAGTVDNEQFF.

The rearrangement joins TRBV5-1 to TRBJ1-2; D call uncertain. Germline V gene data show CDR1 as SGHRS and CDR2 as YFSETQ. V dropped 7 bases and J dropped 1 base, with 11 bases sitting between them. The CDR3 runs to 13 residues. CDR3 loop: CASASGGNYGYTF. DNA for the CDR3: TGCGCCAGCGCTAGCGGCGGTAACTATGGCTACACCTTC.

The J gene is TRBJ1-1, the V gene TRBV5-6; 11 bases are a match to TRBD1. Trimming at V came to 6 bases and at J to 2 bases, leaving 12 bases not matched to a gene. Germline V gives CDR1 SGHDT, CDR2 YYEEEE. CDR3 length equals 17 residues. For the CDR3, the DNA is TGTGCCAGCACCCGGGACAGGGGGAACGGTCGAAACACTGAAGCTTTCTTT. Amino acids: CASTRDRGNGRNTEAFF.

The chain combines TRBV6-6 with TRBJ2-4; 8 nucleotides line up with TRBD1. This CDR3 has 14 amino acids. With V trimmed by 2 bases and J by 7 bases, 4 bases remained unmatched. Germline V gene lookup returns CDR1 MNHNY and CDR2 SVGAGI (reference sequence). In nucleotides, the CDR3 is TGTGCCAGCAGTTACGACAGGGGAAGGAACATTCAGTACTTC. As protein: CASSYDRGRNIQYF.

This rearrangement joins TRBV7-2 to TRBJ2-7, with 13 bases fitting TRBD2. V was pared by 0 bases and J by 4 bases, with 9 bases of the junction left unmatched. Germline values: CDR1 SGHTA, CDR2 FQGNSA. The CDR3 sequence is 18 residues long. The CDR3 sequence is CASSLAPLAGGAGYEQYF. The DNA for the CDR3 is TGTGCCAGCAGCTTAGCCCCACTAGCGGGAGGGGCAGGATACGAGCAGTACTTC.

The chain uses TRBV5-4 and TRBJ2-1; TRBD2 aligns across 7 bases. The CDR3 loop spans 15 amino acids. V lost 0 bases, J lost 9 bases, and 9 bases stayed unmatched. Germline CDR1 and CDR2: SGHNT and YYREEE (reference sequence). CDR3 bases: TGTGCCAGCAGCTTGGTGGGAGGGCTCTCCGGTGAGCAGTTCTTC. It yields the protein CASSLVGGLSGEQFF.